This TCR beta chain stems from a study of T cell repertoires in cytomegalovirus infection. Study-wide context: Recently described HLA-C-restricted plus well-studied HLA-B-restricted CMV epitopes were used. General study findings and limits: People with CMV and the relevant HLA were identified by cumulative public TCR beta family frequency.

The ends were cut back, 4 bases at V and 4 bases at J, with 11 bases in the middle. This CDR3 region has 15 residues. CDR1 and CDR2 from the germline V gene are SGHAT and FQNNGV. MiXCR was run by TCRdb on the reads, yielding one entry per CDR3 protein. The top ten clones hold 53% of a sample with 50,000 or so distinct CDR3 sequences, approximately 19% of them seen once. This clonotype was seen more than once but under ten times. Its antigen is unknown. The TCR sequence derives from a human donor in good health (CMV status not recorded). Some clones in this sample may be carry-over from other donors' samples. The V and J genes are TRBV11-2 and TRBJ2-6; a weak D match, TRBD1 (6 bases). The specimen was CD8+ T cells from cultured PBMCs, collected from culture after CMV antigen stimulation. CDR3 sequence reads: CASSSPGAGANVLTF. CDR3 nucleotide sequence: TGTGCCAGCAGCTCCCCAGGGGCCGGGGCCAACGTCCTGACTTTC. Full variable domain (remainder filled in from reference TRBV11-2 and TRBJ2-6): EAGVAQSPRYKIIEKRQSVAFWCNPISGHATLYWYQQILGQGPKLLIQFQNNGVVDDSQLPKDRFSAERLKGVDSTLKIQPAKLEDSAVYLCASSSPGAGANVLTFGAGSRLTVL.